This TCR beta chain was sequenced for a study of blood T cell repertoires in COVID-19. Looking at the study overall: The United States, Italy and Spain were the sources of the acute and convalescent COVID-19 samples.

Donors were grouped by their self-reported clinical history. As processed by the authors: Estimated nucleated cell counts came from reference gene primer amplification. Profiled with immunoSEQ multiplex PCR; TCRdb holds only in-frame clones, not every one. That table furnishes V, J and clone size, whereas the DNA furnished D and trimming. Of approximately 140,000 clones listed, 80% to 90% are singletons. The CDR3 loop spans 15 amino acids. Per the germline V gene, CDR1 is SGHRS and CDR2 is YFSETQ. Trimming took 3 bases from V and 1 from J; bases not matched to a gene: 4. The receptor comes from a woman between 50 and 59 years old with acute COVID-19. The chain recombines TRBV5-1 with TRBJ2-1, with 7 bases identical to TRBD2. Sequenced material: PBMCs or T cells enriched from blood (not recorded which). The CDR3 coding sequence is TGCGCCAGCAGCTCGGACGGGGGGTCCTACAATGAGCAGTTCTTC. Translating it yields CASSSDGGSYNEQFF. Full variable domain (remainder filled in from reference TRBV5-1 and TRBJ2-1): KAGVTQTPRYLIKTRGQQVTLSCSPISGHRSVSWYQQTPGQGLQFLFEYFSETQRNKGNFPGRFSGRQFSNSRSEMNVSTLELGDSALYLCASSSDGGSYNEQFFGPGTRLTVL.